A selection of T cell receptor beta chains follows, all from one sample in a study of T cell changes during pregnancy in multiple sclerosis. The repertoire was sequenced with immunoSEQ multiplex PCR; TCRdb's copy has only in-frame clones and lacks some. Of about 51,000 clones listed, around 93% are singletons. Sequencing was performed on peripheral blood, taken in the second trimester of pregnancy. The receptors were sampled from a female donor with multiple sclerosis, enrolled in a pregnancy study. CDR3s include the opening cysteine and the closing phenylalanine or tryptophan. A D gene is named only where the DNA matches it firmly. The size field is filled for only some rows; it gives once, few, many or a size class.

D gene	clone size	V gene	J gene	CDR3 DNA	CDR3 protein
.	.	TRBV30	TRBJ2-2	TGTGCCTGGACGGATATCGGGGCCGGGGAGCTGTTTTTT	CAWTDIGAGELFF
.	.	TRBV19	TRBJ1-5	TGTGCCAGCCGGACAGTGCGATATAGCAATCAGCCCCAGCATTTT	CASRTVRYSNQPQHF
.	.	TRBV9	TRBJ2-7	TGTGCCAGCAGCGGCCGGGAGATAGACGACGAGCAGTACTTC	CASSGREIDDEQYF
.	.	TRBV7-6	TRBJ2-2	TGTGCCAGCAGCTCCATACTAGAGTCCGGGGAGCTGTTTTTT	CASSSILESGELFF
TRBD1	.	TRBV18	TRBJ2-7	TGTGCCAGCTCACCACGGGGACAGGGGGTAATCGAGCAGTACTTC	CASSPRGQGVIEQYF
.	once	TRBV28	TRBJ2-2	TGTGCCAGCAGTTTATTTTTCAGGTTGGACAGATCTACCGGGGAGCTGTTTTTT	CASSLFFRLDRSTGELFF
.	.	TRBV19	TRBJ2-7	TGTGCCAGTAGTAACTCAGCGAAAACCTACGAGCAGTACTTC	CASSNSAKTYEQYF
.	.	TRBV27	TRBJ1-2	TGTGCCAGCAGTTCCCGACTCTCAAGTGGCTATGGCTACACCTTC	CASSSRLSSGYGYTF
.	.	TRBV9	TRBJ2-3	TGTGCCAGCAGCGTAGCCCCTAGCAGCACAGATACGCAGTATTTT	CASSVAPSSTDTQYF
.	.	TRBV7-9	TRBJ1-4	TGTGCCAGCACCCGGTCACAGCTTAATGAAAAACTGTTTTTT	CASTRSQLNEKLFF
TRBD2	.	TRBV29-1	TRBJ2-3	TGCAGCGTTTGGGGTGGTAGCGGGTCTAGCACAGATACGCAGTATTTT	CSVWGGSGSSTDTQYF
.	.	TRBV28	TRBJ2-3	TGTGCCAGCAGTTTAATGACGACTAGCACAGATACGCAGTATTTT	CASSLMTTSTDTQYF
.	.	TRBV30	TRBJ1-1	TGTGCCTGGAGGAGTCGCCCGGGGGTAGTTGTTACTGAAGCTTTCTTT	CAWRSRPGVVVTEAFF
.	.	TRBV30	TRBJ2-4	TGTGCCTGGAGTGTACAGTCCGAGATAGCCAAAAACATTCAGTACTTC	CAWSVQSEIAKNIQYF
.	.	TRBV7-9	TRBJ1-3	TGTGCCAGCAGCTTTACCGGGGGAACAGATGGAAACACCATATATTTT	CASSFTGGTDGNTIYF
TRBD2	.	TRBV28	TRBJ2-7	TGTGCCAGCAGTTTTGGCGGGAGGCCCCCTAACGAGCAGTACTTC	CASSFGGRPPNEQYF
TRBD2	.	TRBV2	TRBJ2-7	TGTGCCAGCAGTGAAGCGGGGAGGGCGGGATACGAGCAGTACTTC	CASSEAGRAGYEQYF
.	.	TRBV29-1	TRBJ2-1	TGCAGCGTTGACGGGACAACGCTTTTCAATGAGCAGTTCTTC	CSVDGTTLFNEQFF
.	.	TRBV6-1	TRBJ2-3	TGTGCCAGCCATGGCAGCACAGATACGCAGTATTTT	CASHGSTDTQYF
.	.	TRBV5-1	TRBJ2-2	TGCGCCAGCAGCTTTCAAGGGACAAACACCGGGGAGCTGTTTTTT	CASSFQGTNTGELFF